The clone carrying this T cell receptor beta chain was seen just once. The record originates from a study of blood T cell repertoires in COVID-19. Between the trimmed V and J ends, which lost 8 bases and 0 bases, there was a span of 8 bases. Germline V gene lookup returns CDR1 KGHSH and CDR2 LQKENI. The CDR3 consists of 13 residues. Using immunoSEQ multiplex PCR, the repertoire was profiled, and TCRdb retains in-frame clones only, with some absent. In the table there are over 150,000 clones, more than 85% of which are singletons. What was sequenced was peripheral blood. The sequence derives from a man aged 45-60 years with acute or convalescent COVID-19. The chain joins TRBV18 to TRBJ1-3; D gene uncertain. The DNA of the CDR3 is TGTGCCAGCCTACAGAGCTCTGGAAACACCATATATTTT. Protein product: CASLQSSGNTIYF. The full variable domain, rest sourced from reference TRBV18 and TRBJ1-3, is NAGVMQNPRHLVRRRGQEARLRCSPMKGHSHVYWYRQLPEEGLKFMVYLQKENIIDESGMPKERFSAEFPKEGPSILRIQQVVRGDSAAYFCASLQSSGNTIYFGEGSWLTVV.